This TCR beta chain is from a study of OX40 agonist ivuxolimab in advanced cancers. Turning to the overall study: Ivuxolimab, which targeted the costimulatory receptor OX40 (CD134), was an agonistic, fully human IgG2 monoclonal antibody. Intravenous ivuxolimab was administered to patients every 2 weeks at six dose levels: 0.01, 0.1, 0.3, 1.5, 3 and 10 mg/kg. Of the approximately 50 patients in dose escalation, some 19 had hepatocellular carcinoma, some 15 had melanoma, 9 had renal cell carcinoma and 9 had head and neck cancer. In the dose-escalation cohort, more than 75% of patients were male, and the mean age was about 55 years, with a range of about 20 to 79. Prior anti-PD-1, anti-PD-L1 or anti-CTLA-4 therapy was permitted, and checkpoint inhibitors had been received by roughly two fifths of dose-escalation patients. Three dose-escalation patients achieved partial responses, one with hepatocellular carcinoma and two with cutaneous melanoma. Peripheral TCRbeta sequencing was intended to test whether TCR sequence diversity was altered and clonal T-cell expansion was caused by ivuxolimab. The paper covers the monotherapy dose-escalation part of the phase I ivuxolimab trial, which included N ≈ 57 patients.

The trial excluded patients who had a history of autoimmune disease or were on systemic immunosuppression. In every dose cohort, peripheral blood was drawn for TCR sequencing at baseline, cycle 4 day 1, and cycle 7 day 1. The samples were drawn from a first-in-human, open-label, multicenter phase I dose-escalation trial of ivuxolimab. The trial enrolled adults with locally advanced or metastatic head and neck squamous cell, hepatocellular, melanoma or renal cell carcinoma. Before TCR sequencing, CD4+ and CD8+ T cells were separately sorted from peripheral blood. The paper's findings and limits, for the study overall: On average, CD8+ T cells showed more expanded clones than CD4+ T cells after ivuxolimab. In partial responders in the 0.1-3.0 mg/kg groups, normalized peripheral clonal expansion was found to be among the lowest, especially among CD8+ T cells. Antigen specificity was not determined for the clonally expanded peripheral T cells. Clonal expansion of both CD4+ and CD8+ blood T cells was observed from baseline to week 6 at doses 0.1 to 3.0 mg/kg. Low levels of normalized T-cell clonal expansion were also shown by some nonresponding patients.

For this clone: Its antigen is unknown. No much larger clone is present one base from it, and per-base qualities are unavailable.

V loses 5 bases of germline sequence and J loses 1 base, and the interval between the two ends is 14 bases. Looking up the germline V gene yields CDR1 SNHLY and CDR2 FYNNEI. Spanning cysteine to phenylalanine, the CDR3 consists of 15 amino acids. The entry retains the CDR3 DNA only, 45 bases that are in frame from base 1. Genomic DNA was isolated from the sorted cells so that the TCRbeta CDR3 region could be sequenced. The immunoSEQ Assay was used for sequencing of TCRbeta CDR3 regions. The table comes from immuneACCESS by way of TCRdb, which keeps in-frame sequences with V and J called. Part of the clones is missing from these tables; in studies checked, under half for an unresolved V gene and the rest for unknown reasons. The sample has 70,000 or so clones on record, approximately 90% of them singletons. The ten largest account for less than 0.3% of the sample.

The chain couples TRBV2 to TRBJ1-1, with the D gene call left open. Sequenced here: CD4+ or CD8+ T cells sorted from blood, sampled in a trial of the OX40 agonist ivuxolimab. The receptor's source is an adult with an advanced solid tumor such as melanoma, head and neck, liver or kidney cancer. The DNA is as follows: TGTGCCAGCAGTACACTGTTCCGACAGAACACTGAAGCTTTCTTT. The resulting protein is CASSTLFRQNTEAFF.